This entry features one TCR beta chain sequence. This entry comes from a study of T cell changes during pregnancy in multiple sclerosis. Libraries were prepared by immunoSEQ multiplex PCR; TCRdb keeps only in-frame clonotypes and omits some of them. The sample contains under 85,000 clones, roughly 90% of which appear only once. This CDR3 is 15 amino acids long. Deletions cut 3 bases from V and 5 bases from J, with 16 bases between. Germline V gene lookup returns CDR1 ENHRY and CDR2 SYGVKD. This clonotype was obtained from a female donor in good health, enrolled as a control in a pregnancy study. Specimen: peripheral blood, collected after pregnancy. The chain has TRBV10-3 and TRBJ1-1; D may be TRBD1 (5 bases). CDR3 protein: CAISDLEGARTEAFF. The CDR3 region has the DNA TGTGCCATCAGTGACCTCGAAGGGGCGAGAACTGAAGCTTTCTTT.